This TCR beta chain is drawn from a study of shared clonotypes between healthy human individuals. Study-wide results and caveats: About 5% was the fraction of naive CD4 clonotypes found shared across four donors.

Clones were sequenced by immunoSEQ multiplex PCR, and TCRdb holds only the in-frame ones, with some missing. The sample holds more than 2,000,000 clones, approximately 92% seen once. Trimming cost V 4 bases and J 1 base; bases outside gene matches: 5. The germline gives CDR1 SGHDN, CDR2 FVKESK. The CDR3 is 16 amino acids. A note on this clone: Antigen specificity is unknown.

Material for sequencing was naive CD4+ T cells sorted from blood. Subset noted: CD45RA+ positively selected. The chain uses TRBV14 and TRBJ2-1; TRBD2 matches 9 bases. The origin of this receptor is a young man in good health. This CDR3 reads CASSLFSGRSYNEQFF. CDR3 DNA: TGTGCCAGCAGCCTTTTTAGCGGGAGATCCTACAATGAGCAGTTCTTC.